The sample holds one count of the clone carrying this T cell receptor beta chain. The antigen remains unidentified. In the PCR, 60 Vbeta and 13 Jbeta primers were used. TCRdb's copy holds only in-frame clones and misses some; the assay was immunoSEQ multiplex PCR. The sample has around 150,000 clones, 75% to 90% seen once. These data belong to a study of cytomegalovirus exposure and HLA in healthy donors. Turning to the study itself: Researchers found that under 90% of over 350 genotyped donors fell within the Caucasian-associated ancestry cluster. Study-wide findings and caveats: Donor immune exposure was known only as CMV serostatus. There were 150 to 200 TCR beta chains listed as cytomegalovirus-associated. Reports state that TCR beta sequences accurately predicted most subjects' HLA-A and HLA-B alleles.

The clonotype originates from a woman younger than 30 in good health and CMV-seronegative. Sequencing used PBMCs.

The CDR3 bases are TGTGCCAGCAGTTACAGTTTTCAGGGGGCTGACTATGGCTACACCTTC. Its translation: CASSYSFQGADYGYTF. The V call is TRBV6-5, the J call TRBJ1-2; 8 bases are shared with TRBD1. There are 16 residues in the CDR3. With V trimmed by 2 bases and J by 3 bases, 8 bases remained unmatched. CDR1 and CDR2 from the germline V gene are MNHEY and SVGAGI.